This T cell receptor (beta chain) stems from a study of OX40 agonist ivuxolimab in advanced cancers. The overall study: All patients had ivuxolimab intravenously every 2 weeks at 0.01 to 10 mg/kg. Study-wide points: Specificity for antigen went undetermined in the expanded peripheral T cells.

This CDR3 is built from 17 residues. Between the trimmed V and J ends, which lost 4 bases and 1 base, there was a span of 16 bases. Germline V CDR1 and CDR2: SEHNR, FQNEAQ (reference sequence). Profiling relied on immunoSEQ multiplex PCR, and the TCRdb table lists in-frame clones only, not all of them. The table shows about 85,000 clones, with 80% to 90% occurring only once. About this clone itself: Antigen: not known.

The source was CD4+ or CD8+ T cells sorted from blood, collected in a trial of the OX40 agonist ivuxolimab. The receptor was derived from an adult with an advanced solid tumor such as melanoma, head and neck, liver or kidney cancer. The genes are TRBV7-9 and TRBJ2-2; TRBD1 or TRBD2 may be the D gene (5 bases each). The CDR3 spells CASSSTMARGNTGELFF. For the CDR3, the DNA is TGTGCCAGCAGCTCAACCATGGCGAGGGGGAACACCGGGGAGCTGTTTTTT.